This record concerns one T cell receptor beta chain sequence. What it recognizes is unknown. This record belongs to a study of T-cell memory formation after mild COVID-19. Study background: In these data, TCR clusters were largely donor specific.

Study-level points and caveats: Shrinking CD4+ clones were chiefly CM and EM; CD8+ ones were chiefly EMRA. Clones that contracted from day 15 to 85 were balanced CD4/CD8, while later expanders leaned CD4+.

Trimming left V 4 bases short and J 4 bases short, with 12 bases between. This CDR3 region has 14 residues. Germline-derived CDR1 and CDR2 are SGHTA and FQGNSA. TCRdb re-called the 5' RACE reads through MiXCR, storing one row per CDR3 protein. The sample carries approximately 250,000 distinct CDR3 sequences, 15% to 20% recorded once. Input material: PBMCs or a T cell subset sorted from them (not recorded which). The chain is built from TRBV7-2 and TRBJ2-3; D uncertain. The clonotype comes from a man aged 18 to 29 who had mild COVID-19 (a few samples of this study predate the infection). Cell type and time point are not known. CDR3 nucleotide sequence: TGTGCCAGCAGCTCCCCCGCGGCGGCAGATACGCAGTATTTT. The encoded protein is CASSSPAAADTQYF. The full variable domain, in which reference TRBV7-2 and TRBJ2-3 provide the parts outside the CDR3, is GAGVSQSPSNKVTEKGKDVELRCDPISGHTALYWYRQSLGQGLEFLIYFQGNSAPDKSGLPSDRFSAERTGGSVSTLTIQRTQQEDSAVYLCASSSPAAADTQYFGPGTRLTVL.